Listed here is a single T cell receptor beta chain. Its antigen is not identified. It was with 60 Vbeta and 13 Jbeta primers that the PCR ran. Sequencing used immunoSEQ multiplex PCR; TCRdb keeps in-frame clones, though not all of them. In the table there are 100,000 to 150,000 clones, around 87% of which are singletons. This sample is part of a study of cytomegalovirus exposure and HLA in healthy donors. Looking at the study overall: An early release of data contained about 85 million unique TCRs, which came from HLA-typed donors.

Every donor was a healthy person donating bone marrow. Points from the study as a whole: It was 164 TCR beta chains that were listed as cytomegalovirus-associated.

From germline, CDR1 is SEHNR and CDR2 FQNEAQ (reference sequence). With 11 bases removed from V and 1 base from J, the gap between germline ends came to 13 bases. The CDR3 has 13 amino acids. The TCR sequence derives from a woman aged 30 to 39 in good health and CMV-seronegative. Sample: PBMCs. J is TRBJ2-3 and V is TRBV7-9; D is perhaps TRBD2 (7 bases). The CDR3 is CAGGGGGTDTQYF. CDR3 nucleotide sequence: TGTGCCGGGGGGGGCGGAGGCACAGATACGCAGTATTTT. Complete variable domain (other parts from reference TRBV7-9 and TRBJ2-3): DTGVSQNPRHKITKRGQNVTFRCDPISEHNRLYWYRQTLGQGPEFLTYFQNEAQLEKSRLLSDRFSAERPKGSFSTLEIQRTEQGDSAMYLCAGGGGGTDTQYFGPGTRLTVL.